A selection of T cell receptor beta chains follows, all from one sample in a study of lymphopenia after photon versus proton radiotherapy. Method: immunoSEQ multiplex PCR; TCRdb's copy keeps in-frame clones and lacks some. The table shows 6,500 to 9,000 clones, with 85% to 90% occurring only once. Here the sequenced sample was peripheral blood, taken from a patient treated with photon-based radiotherapy. Receptor source: a man aged 55 to 70 with cholangiocarcinoma. The CDR3 runs from the conserved cysteine through the conserved F or W. The D gene is left open where the match is weak. Only part of the rows carry a size: once, few, many, or a class if the clone is expanded.

abundance: NA
j_gene: TRBJ2-3
v_gene: TRBV11-2
d_gene: NA
CDR3aa: CASSLRGSATDTQYF
CDR3nt: TGTGCCAGCAGCTTACGAGGGAGTGCCACAGATACGCAGTATTTT

abundance: NA
j_gene: TRBJ1-4
v_gene: TRBV28
d_gene: NA
CDR3aa: CASSHNSFNEKLFF
CDR3nt: TGTGCCAGCAGTCACAACAGTTTTAATGAAAAACTGTTTTTT

abundance: NA
j_gene: TRBJ1-1
v_gene: TRBV5-4
d_gene: TRBD1
CDR3aa: CASSVDRGADTEAFF
CDR3nt: TGTGCCAGCAGCGTGGACAGGGGAGCGGACACTGAAGCTTTCTTT

abundance: NA
j_gene: TRBJ2-3
v_gene: TRBV4-3
d_gene: NA
CDR3aa: CASSQGGRSTDTQYF
CDR3nt: TGCGCCAGCAGCCAAGGTGGTAGAAGCACAGATACGCAGTATTTT

abundance: few
j_gene: TRBJ1-5
v_gene: TRBV4-2
d_gene: NA
CDR3aa: CASSQDAGLGQPQHF
CDR3nt: TGTGCCAGCAGCCAAGATGCGGGGTTGGGTCAGCCCCAGCATTTT

abundance: NA
j_gene: TRBJ2-5
v_gene: TRBV5-1
d_gene: TRBD2
CDR3aa: CASNLAGGETQYF
CDR3nt: TGCGCCAGCAACCTAGCGGGAGGGGAGACCCAGTACTTC

abundance: NA
j_gene: TRBJ2-3
v_gene: TRBV7-3
d_gene: NA
CDR3aa: CASSSSDYTTDTQYF
CDR3nt: TGTGCCAGCAGCTCGTCGGACTATACCACAGATACGCAGTATTTT

abundance: large
j_gene: TRBJ2-7
v_gene: TRBV11-2
d_gene: NA
CDR3aa: CASGPYETYEQYF
CDR3nt: TGTGCCAGCGGCCCGTACGAGACCTACGAGCAGTACTTC

abundance: NA
j_gene: TRBJ2-1
v_gene: TRBV2
d_gene: NA
CDR3aa: CASSNGPDREQFF
CDR3nt: TGTGCCAGCAGTAACGGGCCCGACCGTGAGCAGTTCTTC

abundance: NA
j_gene: TRBJ2-1
v_gene: TRBV13
d_gene: TRBD2
CDR3aa: CASSQLAVEQFF
CDR3nt: TGTGCCAGCAGCCAACTAGCGGTGGAGCAGTTCTTC

abundance: NA
j_gene: TRBJ2-2
v_gene: TRBV7-2
d_gene: NA
CDR3aa: CASSLVATGNTGELFF
CDR3nt: TGTGCCAGCAGCTTAGTAGCGACAGGAAACACCGGGGAGCTGTTTTTT

abundance: NA
j_gene: TRBJ2-2
v_gene: TRBV2
d_gene: NA
CDR3aa: CASQQEGSGELFF
CDR3nt: TGTGCCAGCCAGCAGGAAGGGTCCGGGGAGCTGTTTTTT

abundance: NA
j_gene: TRBJ2-5
v_gene: TRBV5-6
d_gene: NA
CDR3aa: CASSLAGRGTQETQYF
CDR3nt: TGTGCCAGCAGCTTGGCGGGGAGGGGGACCCAAGAGACCCAGTACTTC

abundance: NA
j_gene: TRBJ2-5
v_gene: TRBV7-2
d_gene: TRBD2
CDR3aa: CASRRGLESETQYF
CDR3nt: TGTGCCAGCAGGAGGGGACTAGAGAGTGAGACCCAGTACTTC

abundance: NA
j_gene: TRBJ2-1
v_gene: TRBV5-6
d_gene: NA
CDR3aa: CASSLEVILGGSYNEQFF
CDR3nt: TGTGCCAGCAGCTTAGAGGTTATTCTAGGGGGCTCCTACAATGAGCAGTTCTTC

abundance: NA
j_gene: TRBJ1-5
v_gene: TRBV25-1
d_gene: NA
CDR3aa: CASSDSGDGNQPQHF
CDR3nt: TGTGCCAGCAGTGACTCGGGGGATGGCAATCAGCCCCAGCATTTT

abundance: once
j_gene: TRBJ1-5
v_gene: TRBV11-2
d_gene: NA
CDR3aa: CASRRDGGGAEQPQHF
CDR3nt: TGTGCCAGCAGGCGCGATGGGGGGGGCGCAGAGCAGCCCCAGCATTTT

abundance: NA
j_gene: TRBJ2-1
v_gene: TRBV19
d_gene: TRBD2
CDR3aa: CASSISVGTSSSPSYNEQFF
CDR3nt: TGTGCCAGTAGTATAAGCGTGGGGACTAGCTCAAGCCCCTCCTACAATGAGCAGTTCTTC

abundance: NA
j_gene: TRBJ2-2
v_gene: TRBV7-2
d_gene: NA
CDR3aa: CASTPRATGELFF
CDR3nt: TGTGCCAGCACTCCTCGGGCCACCGGGGAGCTGTTTTTT

abundance: NA
j_gene: TRBJ2-7
v_gene: TRBV5-5
d_gene: NA
CDR3aa: CASSLESLSYEQYF
CDR3nt: TGTGCCAGCAGCTTGGAAAGCCTTTCTTACGAGCAGTACTTC

abundance: NA
j_gene: TRBJ2-7
v_gene: TRBV4-1
d_gene: TRBD1
CDR3aa: CASSHQWGQGFAYEQYF
CDR3nt: TGCGCCAGCAGCCACCAATGGGGACAGGGGTTTGCATACGAGCAGTACTTC

abundance: NA
j_gene: TRBJ1-4
v_gene: TRBV28
d_gene: NA
CDR3aa: CASSRDMTGKLFF
CDR3nt: TGTGCCAGCAGCCGCGACATGACGGGAAAACTGTTTTTT

abundance: NA
j_gene: TRBJ2-5
v_gene: TRBV5-4
d_gene: TRBD2
CDR3aa: CASSSGLAGTRGVETQYF
CDR3nt: TGTGCCAGCAGCTCGGGACTAGCGGGAACTAGGGGAGTAGAGACCCAGTACTTC

abundance: NA
j_gene: TRBJ2-1
v_gene: TRBV5-4
d_gene: NA
CDR3aa: CASSLENGRGRNEQFF
CDR3nt: TGTGCCAGCAGCTTGGAGAACGGACGGGGGAGGAATGAGCAGTTCTTC

abundance: NA
j_gene: TRBJ2-3
v_gene: TRBV5-8
d_gene: NA
CDR3aa: CASSLDSSDTQYF
CDR3nt: TGTGCCAGCAGCTTGGATAGCTCAGATACGCAGTATTTT

abundance: NA
j_gene: TRBJ2-7
v_gene: TRBV29-1
d_gene: NA
CDR3aa: CSVDVGSYEQYF
CDR3nt: TGCAGCGTTGATGTCGGCTCCTACGAGCAGTACTTC

abundance: NA
j_gene: TRBJ2-7
v_gene: TRBV10-3
d_gene: NA
CDR3aa: CATYDSNKNLYEQYF
CDR3nt: TGTGCCACCTATGACAGCAACAAAAACCTCTACGAGCAGTACTTC

abundance: NA
j_gene: TRBJ2-3
v_gene: TRBV6-1
d_gene: TRBD2
CDR3aa: CASSEVGLAGDTDTQYF
CDR3nt: TGTGCCAGCAGTGAAGTCGGACTAGCGGGCGACACAGATACGCAGTATTTT

abundance: NA
j_gene: TRBJ1-4
v_gene: TRBV28
d_gene: NA
CDR3aa: CASNPGRTEKLFF
CDR3nt: TGTGCCAGCAATCCAGGGAGGACGGAAAAACTGTTTTTT

abundance: NA
j_gene: TRBJ1-1
v_gene: TRBV6-8
d_gene: TRBD1
CDR3aa: CASSYPMGTENTEAFF
CDR3nt: TGTGCCAGCAGTTACCCGATGGGGACAGAGAACACTGAAGCTTTCTTT

abundance: NA
j_gene: TRBJ1-1
v_gene: TRBV28
d_gene: TRBD1
CDR3aa: CASSSWEGQGAAWDTEAFF
CDR3nt: TGTGCCAGCAGTTCCTGGGAAGGACAGGGGGCGGCGTGGGACACTGAAGCTTTCTTT

abundance: NA
j_gene: TRBJ1-5
v_gene: TRBV19
d_gene: NA
CDR3aa: CASSYSMGQPQHF
CDR3nt: TGTGCCAGTAGTTACAGCATGGGTCAGCCCCAGCATTTT

abundance: NA
j_gene: TRBJ2-1
v_gene: TRBV10-3
d_gene: NA
CDR3aa: CAISVGENNEQFF
CDR3nt: TGTGCCATCAGTGTAGGGGAGAACAATGAGCAGTTCTTC

abundance: NA
j_gene: TRBJ1-2
v_gene: TRBV15
d_gene: NA
CDR3aa: CATSRDRGYYGYTF
CDR3nt: TGTGCCACCAGCAGAGATCGGGGGTACTATGGCTACACCTTC

abundance: NA
j_gene: TRBJ1-6
v_gene: TRBV18
d_gene: TRBD1
CDR3aa: CASSRTGESLGSPLHF
CDR3nt: TGTGCCAGCTCACGAACAGGGGAGAGTTTGGGTTCACCCCTCCACTTT

abundance: NA
j_gene: TRBJ1-1
v_gene: TRBV5-1
d_gene: NA
CDR3aa: CASSMQGQNTEAFF
CDR3nt: TGCGCCAGCAGCATGCAGGGTCAGAACACTGAAGCTTTCTTT

abundance: NA
j_gene: TRBJ1-2
v_gene: TRBV25-1
d_gene: NA
CDR3aa: CASSRQRDGYTF
CDR3nt: TGTGCCAGCAGCCGACAGAGGGATGGCTACACCTTC

abundance: NA
j_gene: TRBJ1-2
v_gene: TRBV14
d_gene: NA
CDR3aa: CASSQDRRGGYTF
CDR3nt: TGTGCCAGCAGCCAAGATCGTAGGGGGGGCTACACCTTC

abundance: NA
j_gene: TRBJ1-5
v_gene: TRBV28
d_gene: NA
CDR3aa: CASTETHRNPQGQPQHF
CDR3nt: TGTGCCAGCACGGAGACTCACAGGAACCCTCAGGGTCAGCCCCAGCATTTT

abundance: few
j_gene: TRBJ2-5
v_gene: TRBV7-9
d_gene: NA
CDR3aa: CASGGWTQYF
CDR3nt: TGTGCCAGTGGGGGGTGGACCCAGTACTTC

abundance: NA
j_gene: TRBJ2-5
v_gene: TRBV6-1
d_gene: TRBD2
CDR3aa: CASSGTSGRTWGETQYF
CDR3nt: TGTGCCAGCAGTGGGACTAGCGGGCGAACTTGGGGGGAGACCCAGTACTTC

abundance: few
j_gene: TRBJ1-3
v_gene: TRBV11-2
d_gene: NA
CDR3aa: CASSPLSSGNTIYF
CDR3nt: TGTGCCAGCAGCCCTTTAAGCTCTGGAAACACCATATATTTT

abundance: NA
j_gene: TRBJ2-5
v_gene: TRBV9
d_gene: TRBD1
CDR3aa: CASSVSQGASRETQYF
CDR3nt: TGTGCCAGCAGCGTAAGTCAGGGGGCCTCCCGGGAGACCCAGTACTTC

abundance: NA
j_gene: TRBJ1-6
v_gene: TRBV4-1
d_gene: TRBD1
CDR3aa: CASSQVQGGNSPLHF
CDR3nt: TGCGCCAGCAGCCAAGTACAGGGGGGAAATTCACCCCTCCACTTT

abundance: NA
j_gene: TRBJ1-1
v_gene: TRBV6-5
d_gene: TRBD1
CDR3aa: CASSRRQGKAFF
CDR3nt: TGTGCCAGCAGCAGAAGACAGGGGAAAGCTTTCTTT

abundance: NA
j_gene: TRBJ1-1
v_gene: TRBV4-2
d_gene: TRBD1
CDR3aa: CASSQGTGGSGYTEAFF
CDR3nt: TGTGCCAGCAGCCAAGGCACAGGGGGAAGTGGGTACACTGAAGCTTTCTTT

abundance: NA
j_gene: TRBJ2-5
v_gene: TRBV7-6
d_gene: TRBD2
CDR3aa: CASSLELAGVQETQYF
CDR3nt: TGTGCCAGCAGCTTGGAACTAGCGGGGGTTCAAGAGACCCAGTACTTC

abundance: NA
j_gene: TRBJ2-1
v_gene: TRBV7-6
d_gene: NA
CDR3aa: CASSLAQNNEQFF
CDR3nt: TGTGCCAGCAGCTTAGCACAAAACAATGAGCAGTTCTTC

abundance: NA
j_gene: TRBJ2-7
v_gene: TRBV2
d_gene: TRBD2
CDR3aa: CASRPNSGRAEEQYF
CDR3nt: TGTGCCAGCAGGCCCAATAGCGGGAGGGCCGAGGAGCAGTACTTC

abundance: once
j_gene: TRBJ1-2
v_gene: TRBV6-1
d_gene: NA
CDR3aa: CASSEAGIYYGYTF
CDR3nt: TGTGCCAGCAGTGAAGCGGGTATTTACTATGGCTACACCTTC

abundance: NA
j_gene: TRBJ2-7
v_gene: TRBV9
d_gene: NA
CDR3aa: CASSVDGQSSYEQYF
CDR3nt: TGTGCCAGCAGCGTAGATGGACAGAGCTCCTACGAGCAGTACTTC